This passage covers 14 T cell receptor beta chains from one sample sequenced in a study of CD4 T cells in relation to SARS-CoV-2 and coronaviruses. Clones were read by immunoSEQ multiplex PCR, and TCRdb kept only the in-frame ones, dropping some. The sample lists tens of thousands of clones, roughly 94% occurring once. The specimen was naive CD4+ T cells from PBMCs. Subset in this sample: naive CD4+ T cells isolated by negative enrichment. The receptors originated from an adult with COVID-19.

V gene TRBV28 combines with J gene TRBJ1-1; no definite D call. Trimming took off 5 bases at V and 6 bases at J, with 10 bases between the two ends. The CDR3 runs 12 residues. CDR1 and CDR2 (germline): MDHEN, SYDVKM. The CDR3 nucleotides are TGTGCCAGCAGTCCCCAGGTCCCTGAAGCTTTCTTT. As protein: CASSPQVPEAFF.

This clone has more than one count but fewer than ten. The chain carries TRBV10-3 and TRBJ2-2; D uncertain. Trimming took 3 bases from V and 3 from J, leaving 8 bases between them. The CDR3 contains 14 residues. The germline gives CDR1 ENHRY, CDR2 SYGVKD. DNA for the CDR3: TGTGCCATCAGTGAATTTAGGGACACCGGGGAGCTGTTTTTT. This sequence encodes CAISEFRDTGELFF.

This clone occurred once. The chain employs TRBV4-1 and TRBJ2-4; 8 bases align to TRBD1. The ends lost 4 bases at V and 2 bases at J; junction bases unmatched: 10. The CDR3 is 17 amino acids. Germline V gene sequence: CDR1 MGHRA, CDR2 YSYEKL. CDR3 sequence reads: CASSPRGQGQTKNIQYF. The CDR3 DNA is TGCGCCAGCAGCCCCAGGGGGCAGGGCCAAACCAAAAACATTCAGTACTTC.

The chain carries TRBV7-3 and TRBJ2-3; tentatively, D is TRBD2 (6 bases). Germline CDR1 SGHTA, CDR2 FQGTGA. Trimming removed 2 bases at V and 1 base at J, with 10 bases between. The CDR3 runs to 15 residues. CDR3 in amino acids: CASSLLASGTDTQYF. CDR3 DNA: TGTGCCAGCAGCTTACTGGCTAGCGGCACAGATACGCAGTATTTT.

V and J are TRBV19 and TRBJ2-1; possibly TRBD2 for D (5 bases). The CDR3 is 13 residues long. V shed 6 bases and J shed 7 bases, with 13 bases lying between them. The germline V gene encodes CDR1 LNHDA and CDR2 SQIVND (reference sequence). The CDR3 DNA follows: TGTGCCAGTAGCCCCCGGACTCCAAATGAGCAGTTCTTC. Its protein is CASSPRTPNEQFF.

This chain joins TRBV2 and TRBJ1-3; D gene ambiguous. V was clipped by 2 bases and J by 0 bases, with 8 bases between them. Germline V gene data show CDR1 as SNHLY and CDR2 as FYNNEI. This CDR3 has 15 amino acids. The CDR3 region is CASSEQALSGNTIYF. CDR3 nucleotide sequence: TGTGCCAGCAGTGAACAGGCACTCTCTGGAAACACCATATATTTT.

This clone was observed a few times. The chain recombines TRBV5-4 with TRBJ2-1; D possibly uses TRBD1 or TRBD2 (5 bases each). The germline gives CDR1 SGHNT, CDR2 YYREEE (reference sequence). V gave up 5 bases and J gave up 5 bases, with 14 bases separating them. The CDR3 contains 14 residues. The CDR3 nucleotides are TGTGCCAGCAGGGCTGGGGGAGTGAACAATGAGCAGTTCTTC. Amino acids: CASRAGGVNNEQFF. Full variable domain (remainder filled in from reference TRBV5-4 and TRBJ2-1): ETGVTQSPTHLIKTRGQQVTLRCSSQSGHNTVSWYQQALGQGPQFIFQYYREEENGRGNFPPRFSGLQFPNYSSELNVNALELDDSALYLCASRAGGVNNEQFFGPGTRLTVL.

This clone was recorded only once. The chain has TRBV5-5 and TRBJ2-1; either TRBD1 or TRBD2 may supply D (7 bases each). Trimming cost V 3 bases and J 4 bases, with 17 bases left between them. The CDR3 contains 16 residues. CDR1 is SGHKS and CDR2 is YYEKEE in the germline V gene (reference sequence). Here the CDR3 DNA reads TGTGCCAGCAGCTCCCTTCAGGGGGGGGTGTACAATGAGCAGTTCTTC. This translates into CASSSLQGGVYNEQFF.

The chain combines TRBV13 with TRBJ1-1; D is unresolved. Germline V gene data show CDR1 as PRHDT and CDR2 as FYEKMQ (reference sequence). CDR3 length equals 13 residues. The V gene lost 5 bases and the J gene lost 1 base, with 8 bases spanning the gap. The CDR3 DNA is TGTGCCAGCAGCCCATCCCCGAACACTGAAGCTTTCTTT. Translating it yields CASSPSPNTEAFF. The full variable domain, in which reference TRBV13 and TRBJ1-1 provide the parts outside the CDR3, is AAGVIQSPRHLIKEKRETATLKCYPIPRHDTVYWYQQGPGQDPQFLISFYEKMQSDKGSIPDRFSAQQFSDYHSELNMSSLELGDSALYFCASSPSPNTEAFFGQGTRLTVV.

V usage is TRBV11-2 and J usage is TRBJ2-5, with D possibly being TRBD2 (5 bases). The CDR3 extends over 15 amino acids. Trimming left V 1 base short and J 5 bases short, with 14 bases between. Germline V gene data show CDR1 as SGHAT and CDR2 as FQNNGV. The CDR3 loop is CASSLGPDSGETQYF. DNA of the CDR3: TGTGCCAGCAGCTTAGGGCCGGATTCGGGGGAGACCCAGTACTTC.

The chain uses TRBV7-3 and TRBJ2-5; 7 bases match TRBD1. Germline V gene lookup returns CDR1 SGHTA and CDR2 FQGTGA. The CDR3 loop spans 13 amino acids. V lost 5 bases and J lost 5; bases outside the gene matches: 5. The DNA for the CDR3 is TGTGCCAGCAGCCCGGACAGGCACGAGACCCAGTACTTC. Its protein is CASSPDRHETQYF.

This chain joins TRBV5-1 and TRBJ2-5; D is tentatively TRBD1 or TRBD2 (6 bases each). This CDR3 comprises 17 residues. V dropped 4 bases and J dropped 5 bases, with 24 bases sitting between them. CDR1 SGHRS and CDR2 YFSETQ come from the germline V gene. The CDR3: CASSRRGTRGSYETQYF. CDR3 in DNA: TGCGCCAGCAGCCGGAGGGGAACCAGGGGATCGTACGAGACCCAGTACTTC.

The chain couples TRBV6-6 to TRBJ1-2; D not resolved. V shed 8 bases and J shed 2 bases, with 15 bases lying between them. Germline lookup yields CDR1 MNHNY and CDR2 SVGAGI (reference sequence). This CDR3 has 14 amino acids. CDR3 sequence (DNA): TGTGCCAGCGTTTCTCAGGATGTCAACTATGGCTACACCTTC. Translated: CASVSQDVNYGYTF.

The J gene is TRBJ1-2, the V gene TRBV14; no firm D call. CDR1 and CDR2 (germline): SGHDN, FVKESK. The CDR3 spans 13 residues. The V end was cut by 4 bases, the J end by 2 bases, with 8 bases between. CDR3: CASSPTENYGYTF. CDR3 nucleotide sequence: TGTGCCAGCAGCCCCACGGAGAACTATGGCTACACCTTC.